The 12 T cell receptor beta chains given below trace back to one sample, sequenced in a study of vaccination effects on CD4 cells after COVID-19. Antigens of these TCRs are unknown. Viral peptide pools were used in the ViraFEST assay to expand antigen-specific CD4+ T cells, and sequencing came afterward. Having been cultured for around ten days, the cells underwent CD4+ T cell isolation. The person was diagnosed with PCR-confirmed SARS-CoV-2 infection between March and December 2020. TCRdb's table, derived via immunoSEQ multiplex PCR, lists solely in-frame clones and lacks some. Of tens of thousands of clones listed, around 80% are singletons. The material was CD4+ T cells from PBMCs cultured with HIV peptides, obtained before COVID-19 vaccination. Noted subset: HIV-1 Nef peptide pool negative control/reference culture. The source is a human donor who had a prior SARS-CoV-2 infection.

The gene calls are TRBV7-2 and TRBJ2-7; TRBD2 is a possible D gene (6 bases). Germline CDR1 and CDR2: SGHTA and FQGNSA. The V end was cut by 1 base, the J end by 7 bases, with 11 bases between. The CDR3 runs 13 residues. The CDR3 nucleotides are TGTGCCAGCAGCTTAGAGGGGCGGGGAGAGCAGTACTTC. Its protein is CASSLEGRGEQYF.

This clone was observed a handful of times. The V and J genes are TRBV5-6 and TRBJ2-7, with D perhaps matching TRBD1 (5 bases). CDR3 length: 15 residues. CDR1 is SGHDT, CDR2 YYEEEE, per germline. Trimming pared 4 bases from V and 0 bases from J, leaving 14 bases between. CDR3: CASSPIQEYSYEQYF. The CDR3 bases are TGTGCCAGCAGCCCTATACAGGAATACTCCTACGAGCAGTACTTC.

The chain is built from TRBV5-4 and TRBJ2-7; 8 positions agree with TRBD2. V dropped 3 bases and J dropped 0; count of bases not matched to a gene: 5. Germline CDR1 reads SGHNT; CDR2 reads YYREEE (reference sequence). CDR3 length: 15 amino acids. The DNA of the CDR3 is TGTGCCAGCAGCTCCCCTAGCGGGCCCTCCTACGAGCAGTACTTC. Its translation: CASSSPSGPSYEQYF.

The V and J genes are TRBV4-3 and TRBJ2-7, with D perhaps assigned TRBD1 or TRBD2 (5 bases each). Germline CDR1 is LGHNA and CDR2 is YSLEER. The CDR3 is 14 residues long. V lost 0 bases to trimming and J lost 3 bases, with 9 bases between them. CDR3 DNA: TGCGCCAGCAGCCAAGATCGGGGCAGCTACGAGCAGTACTTC. Protein product: CASSQDRGSYEQYF.

Remarks on this clone: An end of the junction differs from the germline gene, which may be a read error. The chain combines TRBV5-1 with TRBJ2-7; 11 bases line up with TRBD2. This CDR3 region has 17 residues. The germline V gene has CDR1 SGHRS and CDR2 YFSETQ. Written as DNA, the CDR3 is TGCACCAGCAGCTTGGCCGGAGCGACTAGCGGGAACTACGAGCAGTACTTC. Protein: CTSSLAGATSGNYEQYF. Looking up the rest from reference TRBV5-1 and TRBJ2-7 gives the full variable domain: KAGVTQTPRYLIKTRGQQVTLSCSPISGHRSVSWYQQTPGQGLQFLFEYFSETQRNKGNFPGRFSGRQFSNSRSEMNVSTLELGDSALYLCTSSLAGATSGNYEQYFGPGTRLTVT.

The chain has TRBV2 and TRBJ2-1; D call uncertain. Germline CDR1 SNHLY, CDR2 FYNNEI. The CDR3 is 13 amino acids. The V end lost 7 bases, the J end lost 4 bases, and 11 bases lay between the germline ends. Written as DNA, the CDR3 is TGTGCCAGCAATCGTGTTGTGTACAATGAGCAGTTCTTC. This codes for CASNRVVYNEQFF.

The chain joins TRBV10-3 to TRBJ1-6; 11 nucleotides line up with TRBD1. Trimming took 6 bases from V and 8 from J; bases not matched to a gene: 3. The CDR3 length is 14 residues. The germline CDR1 and CDR2 sequences are ENHRY and SYGVKD. The CDR3 here is CAIRGQGAYSPLHF. CDR3 DNA sequence: TGTGCCATCAGAGGACAGGGGGCTTATTCACCCCTCCACTTT.

The rearrangement links TRBV12-3 or TRBV12-4 to TRBJ2-1, with D perhaps matching TRBD1 (6 bases). Trimming stripped 3 bases from V and 12 bases from J, with 15 bases between. The CDR3 is made up of 13 amino acids. CDR3 nucleotide sequence: TGTGCCAGCAGTTTTGACAGGCCAGGGGTGCAGTTCTTC. Residues: CASSFDRPGVQFF.

This sequence joins TRBV19 and TRBJ1-2; weak D call: TRBD1 (6 bases). Germline-derived CDR1 and CDR2 are LNHDA and SQIVND (reference sequence). The CDR3 length is 14 residues. The V end was cut by 5 bases, the J end by 4 bases, with 14 bases between. The CDR3 protein is CASSRGGAGYGYTF. The CDR3 bases are TGTGCCAGTAGTCGGGGGGGCGCGGGCTATGGCTACACCTTC. Drawing the rest from reference TRBV19 and TRBJ1-2, the complete variable domain is DGGITQSPKYLFRKEGQNVTLSCEQNLNHDAMYWYRQDPGQGLRLIYYSQIVNDFQKGDIAEGYSVSREKKESFPLTVTSAQKNPTAFYLCASSRGGAGYGYTFGSGTRLTVV.

The chain uses TRBV7-3 and TRBJ2-3; no reliable D call. The length of the CDR3 is 15 residues. The germline CDR1 and CDR2 sequences are SGHTA and FQGTGA. The V gene lost 0 bases and the J gene lost 5 bases, with 12 bases spanning the gap. The CDR3 coding sequence is TGTGCCAGCAGCTTAACGATGGACCTTGGAGATACGCAGTATTTT. As protein: CASSLTMDLGDTQYF.

V and J are TRBV2 and TRBJ2-7, with a possible D match to TRBD2 (5 bases). CDR3 length: 14 residues. V dropped 6 bases and J dropped 2 bases, with 14 bases sitting between them. The V gene's germline CDR1 is SNHLY and CDR2 FYNNEI. The chain's CDR3 is CASRVGGPTYEQYF. Written as DNA, the CDR3 is TGTGCCAGCAGGGTTGGAGGACCGACCTACGAGCAGTACTTC.

This clone was found a few times. The J gene is TRBJ2-1, the V gene TRBV7-9, with D possibly matching TRBD1 (6 bases). V was shortened by 3 bases and J by 0 bases, with 9 bases between the two germline ends. This CDR3 contains 15 residues. CDR1 SEHNR and CDR2 FQNEAQ come from the germline V gene (reference sequence). In nucleotides, the CDR3 is TGTGCCAGCAGCTTGAGGGGGAGCTCCTACAATGAGCAGTTCTTC. It yields the protein CASSLRGSSYNEQFF.